Below are 25 T cell receptor beta chains sequenced from a single sample in a study of T cells in Graves' hyperthyroidism and ophthalmopathy. The source material, RNA transcripts, was used to amplify TCR beta CDR3 regions. The HTBI primer set served for first-round RT-PCR of the TCR CDR3. From the multiplex PCR reads, TCRdb called clonotypes with MiXCR, one entry per CDR3 protein. The repertoire consists of about 400,000 distinct CDR3 sequences, with 14% to 15% occurring once and the leading ten covering approximately 29%. Sequenced: blood. The receptors here all came from a woman younger than 45 with Graves' hyperthyroidism.

This clonotype turned up a few times. This chain uses TRBV6-6 with TRBJ2-1; either TRBD1 or TRBD2 may fit D (5 bases each). The germline V gene encodes CDR1 MNHNY and CDR2 SVGAGI (reference sequence). Trimming removed 2 bases at V and 12 bases at J, with 11 bases between. CDR3 size: 12 residues. The CDR3 spells CASSYGDGTQFF. As DNA, the CDR3 is TGTGCCAGCAGTTACGGTGACGGGACGCAGTTCTTC.

The sample holds a few counts of this clonotype. This chain uses TRBV20-1 with TRBJ1-3; D is ambiguous. V lost 2 bases and J lost 0, with 11 bases in between. The CDR3 consists of 15 residues. Per germline, CDR1 DFQATT and CDR2 SNEGSKA (reference sequence). The CDR3 nucleotides are TGCAGTGCTAGACCGGGATCCACCTCTGGAAACACCATATATTTT. This translates into CSARPGSTSGNTIYF.

The chain combines TRBV19 with TRBJ1-2, with TRBD1 matching 9 bases. The CDR3 is 14 residues long. J lost 8 bases, V lost 7 bases, and 11 bases had no gene match. CDR1 is LNHDA, CDR2 SQIVND, per germline (reference sequence). The CDR3 bases are TGTGCCAGTAATGGCCCGGGGACAGGGTACGGCTACACCTTC. Translating gives CASNGPGTGYGYTF.

V and J are TRBV12-3 or TRBV12-4 and TRBJ2-7; 10 bases agree with TRBD2. The CDR3 has 15 amino acids. Trimming removed 5 bases from V and 8 bases from J; junction bases left unmatched: 12. CDR3 nucleotide sequence: TGTGCCAGCAGTCCTGAAGTAGCGGGAGGCCGCCAGCAGTACTTC. Protein product: CASSPEVAGGRQQYF.

This clonotype was found many times. The genes are TRBV11-2 and TRBJ1-1; 9 bases line up with TRBD1. CDR3 size: 18 residues. Losses at the gene ends were 1 base for V and 0 bases for J; bases not matched to a gene: 9. The germline CDR1 and CDR2 sequences are SGHAT and FQNNGV. CDR3 amino acids: CASSLAPATGGMNTEAFF. CDR3 sequence (DNA): TGTGCCAGCAGCTTAGCCCCCGCTACAGGGGGCATGAACACTGAAGCTTTCTTT.

This clonotype was seen ten or more times. This rearrangement joins TRBV11-3 to TRBJ2-1; the match to TRBD2 covers 8 bases. The CDR3 is 15 amino acids. J gave up 9 bases and V 6 bases, and 13 bases lay outside the gene matches. Germline CDR1 is SGHNT and CDR2 is YENEEA. The CDR3 region has the DNA TGTGCCAGCAGTCTAGACCAGCGGGAGAGGGGTGAGCAGTTCTTC. It codes for CASSLDQRERGEQFF.

CDR3 sequence (DNA): TGTGCCAGCAGACAAACAGGGGGCGATTCACCCCTCCACTTT. Its protein product is CASRQTGGDSPLHF. The chain is built from TRBV3-1 and TRBJ1-6, with 9 bases lining up with TRBD1. Germline V gene lookup returns CDR1 LGHDT and CDR2 YNNKEL (reference sequence). J lost 8 bases, V lost 6 bases, and 5 bases had no gene match. The CDR3 extends over 14 amino acids. Filled out from reference TRBV3-1 and TRBJ1-6, the complete variable domain reads DTAVSQTPKYLVTQMGNDKSIKCEQNLGHDTMYWYKQDSKKFLKIMFSYNNKELIINETVPNRFSPKSPDKAHLNLHINSLELGDSAVYFCASRQTGGDSPLHFGNGTRLTVT.

This clonotype was picked up one time. Since a much larger clone is just one base distant, this may be a read error. The V gene is TRBV20-1, the J gene TRBJ1-1; D is ambiguous. Germline V gene data show CDR1 as DFQATT and CDR2 as SNEGSKA (reference sequence). This CDR3 region has 16 residues. Trimming removed 0 bases at V and 5 bases at J, with 19 bases between. CDR3 sequence reads: CSARDCRGSMRTEAFF. In DNA form, the CDR3 reads TGCAGTGCTAGAGATTGTCGTGGCTCAATGAGGACTGAAGCTTTCTTT.

This clonotype was recorded many times. The chain carries TRBV28 and TRBJ1-1; a possible D gene is TRBD1 (6 bases). This CDR3 has 13 amino acids. Germline V gene data show CDR1 as MDHEN and CDR2 as SYDVKM. The V gene lost 6 bases and the J gene lost 10 bases, with 18 bases spanning the gap. This chain's CDR3 is CASRQFGGRLAFF. The CDR3 nucleotides read TGTGCCAGCAGGCAATTTGGGGGGCGCTTAGCTTTCTTT.

This clonotype appeared a few times. The chain joins TRBV7-9 to TRBJ2-4; TRBD2 might be the D (6 bases). Deletions cut 1 base from V and 0 bases from J, with 13 bases between. The CDR3 sequence is 17 residues long. Germline V gene sequence: CDR1 SEHNR, CDR2 FQNEAQ (reference sequence). The CDR3 DNA reads TGTGCCAGCAGCTTAGTAGGCCTAGCGCTAGCCAAAAACATTCAGTACTTC. This encodes CASSLVGLALAKNIQYF.

A few counts support this clonotype. The chain has TRBV20-1 and TRBJ2-7; unclear D gene. Germline loops: CDR1 DFQATT, CDR2 SNEGSKA (reference sequence). This CDR3 has 16 amino acids. The V gene lost 0 bases and the J gene lost 0 bases, with 15 bases spanning the gap. The CDR3 DNA follows: TGCAGTGCTAGAGAAAGCGAATTCCTAAGCTCCTACGAGCAGTACTTC. Residues: CSARESEFLSSYEQYF.

This clonotype appeared many times. The V and J genes are TRBV18 and TRBJ1-5; D is possibly TRBD1 (5 bases). V gave up 6 bases and J gave up 9 bases, with 12 bases separating them. The germline CDR1 and CDR2 sequences are KGHSH and LQKENI. This CDR3 contains 12 residues. The CDR3 sequence is CASSPRGWPQHF. As DNA, the CDR3 is TGTGCCAGCTCCCCGAGGGGTTGGCCCCAGCATTTT.

This clonotype was observed a handful of times. The chain combines TRBV7-3 with TRBJ2-2; D is tentatively TRBD1 or TRBD2 (5 bases each). The V and J ends lost 5 bases and 6 bases respectively, with 19 bases between them. CDR3 length: 16 amino acids. In germline, CDR1 is SGHTA, CDR2 FQGTGA. CDR3 sequence: CASSKNSPGLAGELFF. The DNA for the CDR3 is TGTGCCAGCAGCAAGAACTCGCCGGGGCTCGCCGGGGAGCTGTTTTTT.

This clonotype was found many times. The CDR3: CASSEPYGYTF. CDR3 DNA: TGTGCCAGCAGTGAACCGTATGGCTACACCTTC. This chain connects TRBV6-1 to TRBJ1-2; D remains ambiguous. CDR3 length equals 11 residues. V was shortened by 2 bases and J by 5 bases, with 3 bases between the two germline ends. Germline lookup yields CDR1 MNHNS and CDR2 SASEGT.

This clonotype has more than one count but fewer than ten. This sequence joins TRBV5-1 and TRBJ2-2; D remains unclear. Germline V gene data show CDR1 as SGHRS and CDR2 as YFSETQ. V dropped 3 bases and J dropped 0 bases, with 9 bases sitting between them. This CDR3 comprises 15 residues. The CDR3: CASSSDGSNTGELFF. In nucleotides, the CDR3 is TGCGCCAGCAGCTCCGACGGATCGAACACCGGGGAGCTGTTTTTT.

The V gene is TRBV20-1, the J gene TRBJ2-3; TRBD1 is a possible D gene (9 bases). The germline V and J ends were trimmed by 0 bases and 1 base, with 26 bases remaining between them. Germline values: CDR1 DFQATT, CDR2 SNEGSKA (reference sequence). The CDR3 sequence is 20 residues long. CDR3 protein: CSARDWNRGQPGLGTDTQYF. CDR3 DNA: TGCAGTGCTAGAGATTGGAACAGGGGGCAACCGGGACTAGGCACAGATACGCAGTATTTT.

This clonotype was seen more than once but under ten times. CDR3 in amino acids: CASSFERGRYEQYF. CDR3 coding DNA: TGTGCCAGCAGCTTTGAAAGGGGACGGTACGAGCAGTACTTC. J is TRBJ2-7 and V is TRBV7-8; D may be TRBD1 or TRBD2 (5 bases each). The V end was cut by 3 bases, the J end by 4 bases, with 13 bases between. CDR1 is SGHVS and CDR2 is FQNEAQ in the germline V gene. CDR3 size: 14 residues.

This clonotype appeared a few times. J is TRBJ2-3 and V is TRBV20-1, with TRBD2 as a possible D gene (5 bases). The CDR3 contains 15 residues. V was shortened by 0 bases and J by 7 bases, with 17 bases between the two germline ends. Germline V CDR1 and CDR2: DFQATT, SNEGSKA (reference sequence). CDR3 residues: CSARDTSGADYTQYF. The CDR3 DNA reads TGCAGTGCTAGAGATACTAGTGGCGCCGATTATACGCAGTATTTT.

A few counts support this clonotype. J is TRBJ1-1 and V is TRBV5-1; the D gene is possibly TRBD1 (5 bases). This CDR3 is 13 amino acids long. With 5 bases removed from V and 2 bases from J, the gap between germline ends came to 10 bases. Per the germline V gene, CDR1 is SGHRS and CDR2 is YFSETQ. The CDR3 spells CASSMTENTEAFF. The CDR3 region has the DNA TGCGCCAGCAGTATGACAGAAAACACTGAAGCTTTCTTT.

The chain carries TRBV27 and TRBJ1-2, with no clear D. Germline values: CDR1 MNHEY, CDR2 SMNVEV (reference sequence). This CDR3 contains 14 residues. Trimming removed 5 bases at V and 4 bases at J, with 14 bases between. CDR3 residues: CASSPRADSYGYTF. The CDR3 nucleotides are TGTGCCAGCAGTCCTCGCGCAGATTCCTATGGCTACACCTTC.

This clonotype was counted only a few times. Written as DNA, the CDR3 is TGCGCCAGCAGCTTGGAACAGGGAGGCGAGCAGTACTTC. Its protein product is CASSLEQGGEQYF. The chain joins TRBV5-1 to TRBJ2-7; D is tentatively TRBD1 or TRBD2 (6 bases each). Per the germline V gene, CDR1 is SGHRS and CDR2 is YFSETQ. The CDR3 runs to 13 residues. Between the trimmed V and J ends, which lost 0 bases and 6 bases, there was a span of 10 bases.

This clonotype has a count of ten or more. The chain uses TRBV7-9 and TRBJ2-1; TRBD1 matches 7 bases. Germline loops: CDR1 SEHNR, CDR2 FQNEAQ (reference sequence). The CDR3 sequence is 13 residues long. With 3 bases clipped from V and 6 bases from J, the junction kept 2 bases outside the gene matches. This CDR3 is CASSFRDSNEQFF. DNA for the CDR3: TGTGCCAGCAGCTTCCGGGACAGCAATGAGCAGTTCTTC. Based on the CDR3 plus reference TRBV7-9 and TRBJ2-1, the full variable domain is DTGVSQNPRHKITKRGQNVTFRCDPISEHNRLYWYRQTLGQGPEFLTYFQNEAQLEKSRLLSDRFSAERPKGSFSTLEIQRTEQGDSAMYLCASSFRDSNEQFFGPGTRLTVL.

This clonotype has a count of ten or more. The V and J genes are TRBV5-1 and TRBJ1-1; possible D gene TRBD1, 6 bases. V was cut by 0 bases and J by 4 bases, with 16 bases left in between. Per the germline V gene, CDR1 is SGHRS and CDR2 is YFSETQ. This CDR3 has 16 residues. The chain's CDR3 is CASSLEGVGGGTEAFF. In DNA, the CDR3 is TGCGCCAGCAGCTTGGAGGGGGTAGGGGGAGGCACTGAAGCTTTCTTT.

This clonotype has just a few counts. The V call is TRBV25-1, the J call TRBJ2-3, with 11 bases aligning to TRBD2. With V trimmed by 2 bases and J by 5 bases, 3 bases remained unmatched. The CDR3 has 15 residues. Germline V gene lookup returns CDR1 MGHDK and CDR2 SYGVNS. CDR3 in amino acids: CASSELAGGLDTQYF. CDR3 DNA: TGTGCCAGCAGTGAACTAGCGGGGGGCCTAGATACGCAGTATTTT.

This clonotype was counted at least ten times. The chain has TRBV18 and TRBJ1-4; 7 bases match TRBD1. The CDR3 has 15 amino acids. Unmatched junction bases numbered 5, after V lost 0 bases and J lost 7 bases. Germline V gene sequence: CDR1 KGHSH, CDR2 LQKENI. In nucleotides, the CDR3 is TGTGCCAGCTCACCACCAGACAGGGATATTGAAAAACTGTTTTTT. Translated: CASSPPDRDIEKLFF.